The entry that follows covers one T cell receptor (beta chain) sequence. The data stem from a study of blood T cells in healthy people across ages. Alongside a J-beta primer mix, a sample-barcoded 5' primer served in a second PCR lasting about 7 to 12 cycles. One entry per CDR3 protein, called by TCRdb with MiXCR from the 5' RACE reads. The repertoire holds about a million distinct CDR3 sequences, around 49% seen once, with roughly 12% in the top ten. The CDR3 extends over 14 amino acids. CDR1 and CDR2 from the germline V gene are ENHRY and SYGVKD. V lost 0 bases and J 4 bases, leaving 9 bases between the germline ends.

This receptor was identified in a man younger than 40 in good health. The rearrangement joins TRBV10-3 to TRBJ1-1; a weak D match, TRBD1 (5 bases). The sample consisted of blood. This CDR3 reads CAISESGVPTEAFF. CDR3 coding DNA: TGTGCCATCAGTGAGTCAGGGGTTCCCACTGAAGCTTTCTTT.